This T cell receptor (beta chain) emerged from a study of blood T cell repertoires in COVID-19. Study in general: COVID-19 samples, acute and convalescent, were from the United States, Italy and Spain. Sources were T cells, B-cell-depleted T cells, or PBMCs; the material itself was cDNA or gDNA.

The CDR3 contains 16 residues. Germline assignment: CDR1 SGDLS and CDR2 YYNGEE. V was clipped by 3 bases and J by 3 bases, with 19 bases between them. Repertoires were generated with immunoSEQ multiplex PCR, while TCRdb's copy carries only in-frame clones and drops some. The table has roughly 46,000 clones, roughly 85% seen once. Sequencing input: peripheral blood. This chain uses TRBV9 with TRBJ2-7; D is perhaps TRBD2 (6 bases). This clonotype was obtained from a human donor in a cohort sampled during active COVID-19. The donor label of this sample is uncertain. The CDR3 sequence: CASSAGPGGNLYEQYF. In nucleotides, the CDR3 is TGTGCCAGCAGCGCCGGCCCCGGGGGTAATCTCTACGAGCAGTACTTC. The full variable domain, completed using reference TRBV9 and TRBJ2-7, is DSGVTQTPKHLITATGQRVTLRCSPRSGDLSVYWYQQSLDQGLQFLIQYYNGEERAKGNILERFSAQQFPDLHSELNLSSLELGDSALYFCASSAGPGGNLYEQYFGPGTRLTVT.